These T cell receptor beta chains were read from a single sample in a study of control samples from healthy donors and cancer patients. Clones were sequenced by immunoSEQ multiplex PCR, and TCRdb holds only the in-frame ones, with some missing. The table lists about 86,000 clones, approximately 95% of them singletons. The sample comprised blood. The receptor source for this set is a woman in her 30s in good health. CDR3s include the opening cysteine and the closing phenylalanine or tryptophan.

>TRBV2|TRBJ2-3
CASQGVPTDTQYF
>TRBV4-2|TRBJ2-3
CASSQALGTDTQYF
>TRBV24-1|TRBJ2-1
CATSDFPASGSHNEQFF
>TRBV9|TRBJ2-7
CASSPSNSGGSEQYF
>TRBV7-9|TRBJ1-1
CASSLAEGNTEAFF
>TRBV5-5|TRBJ2-3
CASSFSGSAADTQYF
>TRBV19|TRBJ1-5
CASSIDRGGGGQPQHF
>TRBV5-4|TRBJ1-2
CASSLQDGGNYGYTF
>TRBV6-5|TRBJ1-1
CASSYSGQGNTEAFF
>TRBV10-2|TRBJ1-1
CASNNGGQSAAFF
>TRBV20-1|TRBJ1-1
CSASITGKNTEAFF
>TRBV30|TRBJ1-1
CAWSVGRTGGASTEAFF
>TRBV11-2|TRBJ1-3
CASSLEGGTGNTIYF
>TRBV5-6|TRBJ1-2
CASSLPLGKNGYTF
>TRBV5-1|TRBJ1-1
CASEPGQGSTEAFF
>TRBV5-1|TRBJ1-1
CASSWDGGGTEAFF
>TRBV7-3|TRBJ2-1
CASSLSDRTKNEQFF
>TRBV5-1|TRBJ2-2
CASSLSSTGVGGELFF
>TRBV27|TRBJ2-1
CASTAGTGAYNEQFF
>TRBV6-4|TRBJ1-5
CASSEGYNQPQHF
>TRBV5-6|TRBJ1-4
CASSLGRHNEKLFF
>TRBV2|TRBJ1-1
CATRWTGGLAEAFF
>TRBV14|TRBJ1-1
CASSLTAGRGTEAFF
>TRBV9|TRBJ2-1
CASSPYSGSSYNEQFF
>TRBV4-1|TRBJ2-2
CASSIGSLTGELFF
>TRBV5-8|TRBJ1-5
CASSLAPGTGTRQPQHF
>TRBV11-2|TRBJ2-1
CASSPLGTSLNEQFF
>TRBV7-8|TRBJ1-2
CASSLAPGTLRTF
>TRBV28|TRBJ2-7
CASSLRSHEQYF
>TRBV11-3|TRBJ2-1
CASSFDNEQFF
>TRBV24-1|TRBJ1-1
CATKTPGSTEAFF
>TRBV29-1|TRBJ2-5
CSVGQGGETQYF
>TRBV5-1|TRBJ2-1
CASSLGQGYNEQFF
>TRBV24-1|TRBJ2-2
CATRAGAGGELFF
>TRBV19|TRBJ2-1
CASSIGPGQGNYEQFF
>TRBV4-1|TRBJ1-5
CASSQDLGGGQPQHF
>TRBV27|TRBJ1-1
CASSLGTENTEAFF
>TRBV9|TRBJ2-5
CASSSPPGRGKETQYF
>TRBV6-5|TRBJ2-5
CASIDSYGETQYF
>TRBV4-1|TRBJ2-5
CASSQDRMLAGGQETQYF
>TRBV11-2|TRBJ1-2
CASSFFLGRPSGYTF
>TRBV4-1|TRBJ2-1
CASSNRYMEQFF
>TRBV6-5|TRBJ1-6
CASKLRSAYNSPLHF
>TRBV2|TRBJ2-7
CASSGQVKHEQYF
>TRBV4-2|TRBJ2-4
CASSQTSGRARAKNIQYF
>TRBV7-9|TRBJ1-2
CASSPVGNGYTF
>TRBV14|TRBJ1-1
CASSQEGQRHTEAFF
>TRBV28|TRBJ1-2
CASSLDRVHTGYTF
>TRBV13|TRBJ2-7
CASSFRDGYYEQYF
>TRBV18|TRBJ1-1
CASSPIAGAANQNTEAFF
>TRBV3-1/TRBV3-2|TRBJ2-7
CASSQAGGKLYEQYF
>TRBV13|TRBJ2-7
CASSLGRAGDEQYF
>TRBV9|TRBJ2-3
CASGPGATDTQYF
>TRBV5-6|TRBJ2-5
CASSLRRLTKETQYF
>TRBV28|TRBJ1-1
CASLYGTEAFF